This T cell receptor (beta chain) was captured by sequencing in a study of shared clonotypes between healthy human individuals (dated by TCRdb to the early 2020s). Notes on the research overall: A couple of women and three men aged 18 to 49 years were included in the cohort. For each donor, CD4 naive and CD4 memory were each run on three plates, CD8 naive on two plates, and CD8 memory on one plate. To estimate repertoire size and how much clonotype sharing occurs between individuals, the study deeply sequenced the blood TCR repertoires of roughly 5 healthy adults. Libraries were prepared and TCR repertoires were sequenced by different laboratories using diverse techniques, in order to increase sequencing depth and limit assay-specific biases. Each donor's leukapheresis produced roughly between about 0.8 and 8.9 billion PBMCs.

The germline V gene gives CDR1 as MDHEN and CDR2 as SYDVKM. For this chain, trimming is 5 bases at the V end and 3 bases at the J end, and the number of junction bases without a gene match is 9. Measured from the cysteine to the phenylalanine, the CDR3 is 16 residues long. Only CDR3 DNA remains: 48 bases, in frame from the first base. Broader findings and caveats from the paper: Estimated clonotype richness was generally larger for naive than for memory subsets. Sampling was restricted to blood, and TCR repertoires in tissue are likely to differ from TCR repertoires in blood. Rarefaction of sorted-subset datasets indicated incomplete sequencing despite the large sequencing depth. When several donors were compared, the shared fraction of clonotypes was around 5% for naive CD4, 3.5% for naive CD8, roughly 2.5% for memory CD4, and less than 0.45% for memory CD8. Because the study included a small number of donors, the genetic and exposure-history diversity represented was limited. Based on pairwise subsampling, the degree of clonotype sharing among donors was expected to be affected by sequencing depth. Compared with non-shared clonotypes, the clonotypes found in all four sorted-subset donors had higher generation probabilities.

As concerns this clone: There is no known antigen for this receptor. No base qualities exist here, and no much larger clone lies one base off it.

Using the deep immunoSEQ assay, multiplex PCR amplified TCR CDR3 regions from genomic DNA. Extracted genomic DNA from each cell subset was spread evenly across all wells of several immunoSEQ 96-well plates, with each plate serving as a replicate. Each replicate PCR for sorted subsets received approximately 200 ng genomic DNA, equal to tens of thousands of T cell genomes. Purified libraries were measured with a Qubit 3.0 fluorometer, size-checked on a Bioanalyzer 2100, and measured again with the KAPA Library Quantification kit. Each immunoSEQ 96-well plate was sequenced on its own single-read 150-cycle Illumina NextSeq 550 flow cell. Per the authors' processing: Because the immunoSEQ output included only junctional sequences and no quality scores, the filtering could not be the same as the filtering used for full-length reads. Sequences were annotated with PyIR, a Python wrapper for IgBLAST v1.9, using IMGT germline references to assign V/J genes and CDR3. Reads were filtered out if the reads had weak V/J assignments (E-value above 1e-6), no CDR3, stop codons, out-of-frame junctions, or ambiguous translated residues. V3J clonotypes were defined as sequences sharing the same inferred V gene, J gene, and CDR3 amino acid sequence. The percentage overlap between two repertoires was calculated by dividing the number of shared unique clonotypes by the size of the smaller repertoire. Repertoire richness was assessed with RTK rarefaction, the Chao1 estimator, and Recon v2.1 estimates of unobserved clonotypes. Generation probabilities were computed with OLGA for all TCRbeta clonotypes obtained by the gDNA method from four donors. TCRdb took this table from immuneACCESS and kept in-frame rearrangements with V and J called. Such tables lack part of the clones; where checked against another copy, unresolved V genes explain under half of the gap, and the rest is unexplained. D and trimming were read from the DNA, whereas the V and J calls and clone size are those reported in that table. A total of about 2 million clones appear in this sample, about 94% of them only once. Around 1.1% of the sample lies in the top ten.

CD8 naive samples consisted of CD45RO-negative cells that were positively selected for CCR7, yielding a CD45RA+CCR7+ population without TemRA cells. Donors were healthy HIV-negative adults with no recently reported acute infections or vaccinations. All donors were Caucasian adults living in Nashville, Tennessee, USA. After blood collection by leukapheresis, PBMCs were isolated using Ficoll-Histopaque density gradient centrifugation and then cryopreserved in the vapor phase of liquid nitrogen. Analytical flow cytometry was used to check the purity and quantity of each magnetically sorted T cell population. From each sorted fraction, genomic DNA was isolated and quantified by UV absorbance on a Nanodrop 2000c.

This TCR was recovered from a young man in good health. Rearrangement joined TRBV28 to TRBJ2-7; TRBD2 matches 11 bases in the middle. Sequencing used naive CD8+ T cells sorted from blood. The cell subset or site label for this specimen denotes: CD45RA+CCR7+. The bases read TGTGCCAGCAGTCCCAGAAGACTAGCGGGGAGCTACGAGCAGTACTTC. Its protein reads: CASSPRRLAGSYEQYF.